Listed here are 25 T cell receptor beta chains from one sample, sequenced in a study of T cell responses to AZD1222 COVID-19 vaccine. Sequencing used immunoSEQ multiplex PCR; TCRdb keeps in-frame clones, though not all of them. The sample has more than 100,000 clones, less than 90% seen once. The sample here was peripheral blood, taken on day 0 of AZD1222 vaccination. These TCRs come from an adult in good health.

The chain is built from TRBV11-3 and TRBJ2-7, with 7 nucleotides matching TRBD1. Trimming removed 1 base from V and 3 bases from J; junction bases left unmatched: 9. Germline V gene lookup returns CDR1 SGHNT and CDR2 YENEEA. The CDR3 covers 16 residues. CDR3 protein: CASSLGQGRFNYEQYF. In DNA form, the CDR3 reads TGTGCCAGCAGCTTAGGACAGGGACGGTTTAACTACGAGCAGTACTTC.

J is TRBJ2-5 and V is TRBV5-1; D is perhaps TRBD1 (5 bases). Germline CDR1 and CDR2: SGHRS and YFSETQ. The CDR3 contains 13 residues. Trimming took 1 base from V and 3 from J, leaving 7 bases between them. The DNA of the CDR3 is TGCGCCAGCAGCTTGCAAGGGGAAGAGACCCAGTACTTC. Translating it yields CASSLQGEETQYF.

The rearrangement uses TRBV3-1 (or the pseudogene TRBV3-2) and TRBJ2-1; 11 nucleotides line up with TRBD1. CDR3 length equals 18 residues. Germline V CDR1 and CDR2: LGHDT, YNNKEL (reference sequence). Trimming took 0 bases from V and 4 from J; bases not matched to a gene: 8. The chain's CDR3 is CASSQEVGQGAAYNEQFF. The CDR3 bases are TGTGCCAGCAGCCAAGAAGTTGGACAGGGGGCAGCTTACAATGAGCAGTTCTTC.

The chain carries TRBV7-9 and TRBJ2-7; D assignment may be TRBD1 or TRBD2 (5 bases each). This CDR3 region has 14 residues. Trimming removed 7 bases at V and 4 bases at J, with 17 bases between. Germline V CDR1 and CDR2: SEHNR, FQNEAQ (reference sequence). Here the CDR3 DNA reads TGTGCCAGCATGGCAACGGGACGGAAGTACGAGCAGTACTTC. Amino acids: CASMATGRKYEQYF.

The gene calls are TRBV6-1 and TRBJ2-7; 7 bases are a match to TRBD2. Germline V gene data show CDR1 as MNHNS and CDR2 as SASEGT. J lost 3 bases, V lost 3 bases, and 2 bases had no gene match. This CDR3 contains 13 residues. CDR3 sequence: CASSEGGSYEQYF. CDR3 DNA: TGTGCCAGCAGTGAGGGGGGGAGCTACGAGCAGTACTTC.

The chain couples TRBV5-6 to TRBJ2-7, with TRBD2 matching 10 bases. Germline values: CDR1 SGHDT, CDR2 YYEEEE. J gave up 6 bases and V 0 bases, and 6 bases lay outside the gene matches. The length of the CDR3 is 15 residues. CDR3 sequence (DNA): TGTGCCAGCAGCTTGGTAGCTAGCGGGAGCCCCGAGCAGTACTTC. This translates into CASSLVASGSPEQYF.

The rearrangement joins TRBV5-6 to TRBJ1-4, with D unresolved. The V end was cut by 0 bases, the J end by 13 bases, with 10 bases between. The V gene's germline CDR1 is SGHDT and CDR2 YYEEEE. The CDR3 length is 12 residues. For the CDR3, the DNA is TGTGCCAGCAGCTTGGGCAGCCCGCCACTGTTTTTT. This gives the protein CASSLGSPPLFF.

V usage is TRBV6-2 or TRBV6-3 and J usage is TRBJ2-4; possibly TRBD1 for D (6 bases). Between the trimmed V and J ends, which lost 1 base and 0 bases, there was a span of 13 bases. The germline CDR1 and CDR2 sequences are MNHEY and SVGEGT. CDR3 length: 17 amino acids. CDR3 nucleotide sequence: TGTGCCAGCAGTTACTTCGCAGGGGCCGGAGCCAAAAACATTCAGTACTTC. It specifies CASSYFAGAGAKNIQYF.

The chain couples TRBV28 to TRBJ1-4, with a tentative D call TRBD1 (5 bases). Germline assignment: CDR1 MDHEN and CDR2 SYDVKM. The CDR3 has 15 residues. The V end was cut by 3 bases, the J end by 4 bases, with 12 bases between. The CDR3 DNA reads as TGTGCCAGCAGTTTGGCAGGGCCCGGTAATGAAAAACTGTTTTTT. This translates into CASSLAGPGNEKLFF.

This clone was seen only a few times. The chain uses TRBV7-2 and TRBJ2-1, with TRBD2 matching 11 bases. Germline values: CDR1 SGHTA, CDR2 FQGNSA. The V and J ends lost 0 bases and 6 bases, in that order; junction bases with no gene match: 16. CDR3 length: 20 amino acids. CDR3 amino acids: CASSLAGLLAGAQGGNEQFF. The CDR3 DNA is TGTGCCAGCAGCTTAGCGGGCCTACTAGCGGGGGCCCAGGGGGGCAATGAGCAGTTCTTC.

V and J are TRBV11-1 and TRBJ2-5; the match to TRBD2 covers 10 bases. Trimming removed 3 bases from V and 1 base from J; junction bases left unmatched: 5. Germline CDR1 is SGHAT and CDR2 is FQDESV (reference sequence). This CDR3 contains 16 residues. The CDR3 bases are TGTGCCAGCAGCTTCCTAGCGGGGGACTTCCAAGAGACCCAGTACTTC. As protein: CASSFLAGDFQETQYF.

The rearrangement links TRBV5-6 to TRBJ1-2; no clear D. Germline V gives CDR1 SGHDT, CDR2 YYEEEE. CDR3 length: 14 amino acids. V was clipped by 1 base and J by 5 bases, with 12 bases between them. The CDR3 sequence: CASSLYMTIYGYTF. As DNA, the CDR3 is TGTGCCAGCAGCTTGTACATGACCATATATGGCTACACCTTC.

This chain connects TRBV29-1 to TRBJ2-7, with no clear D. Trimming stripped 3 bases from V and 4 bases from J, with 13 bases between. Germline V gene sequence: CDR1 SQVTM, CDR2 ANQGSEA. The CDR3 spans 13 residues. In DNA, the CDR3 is TGCAGCGTTGATGGCAACCATAATTACGAGCAGTACTTC. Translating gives CSVDGNHNYEQYF.

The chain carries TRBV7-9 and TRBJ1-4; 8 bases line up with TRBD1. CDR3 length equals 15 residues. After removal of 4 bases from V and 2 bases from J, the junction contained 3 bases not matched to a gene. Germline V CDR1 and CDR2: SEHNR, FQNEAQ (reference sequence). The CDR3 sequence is CASSSTGATNEKLFF. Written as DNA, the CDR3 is TGTGCCAGCAGCTCGACAGGGGCGACTAATGAAAAACTGTTTTTT.

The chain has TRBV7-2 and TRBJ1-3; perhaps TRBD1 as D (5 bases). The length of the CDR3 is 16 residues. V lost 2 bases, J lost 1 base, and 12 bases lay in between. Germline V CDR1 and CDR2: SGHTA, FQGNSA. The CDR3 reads CASSLRQSGSGNTIYF. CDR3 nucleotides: TGTGCCAGCAGCTTAAGACAGAGTGGTTCTGGAAACACCATATATTTT.

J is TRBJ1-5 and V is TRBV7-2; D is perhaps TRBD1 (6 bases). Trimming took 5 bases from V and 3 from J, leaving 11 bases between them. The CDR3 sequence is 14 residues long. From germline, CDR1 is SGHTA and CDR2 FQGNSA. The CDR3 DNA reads TGTGCCAGCAGCGAGGACAGATCCAATCAGCCCCAGCATTTT. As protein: CASSEDRSNQPQHF.

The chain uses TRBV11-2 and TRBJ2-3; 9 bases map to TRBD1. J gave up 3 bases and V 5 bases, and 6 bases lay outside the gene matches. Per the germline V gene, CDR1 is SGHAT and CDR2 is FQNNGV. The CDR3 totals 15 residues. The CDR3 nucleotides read TGTGCCAGCAGCGACAGGGGGAAGAGGACAGATACGCAGTATTTT. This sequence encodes CASSDRGKRTDTQYF. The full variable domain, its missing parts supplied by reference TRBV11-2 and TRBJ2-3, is EAGVAQSPRYKIIEKRQSVAFWCNPISGHATLYWYQQILGQGPKLLIQFQNNGVVDDSQLPKDRFSAERLKGVDSTLKIQPAKLEDSAVYLCASSDRGKRTDTQYFGPGTRLTVL.

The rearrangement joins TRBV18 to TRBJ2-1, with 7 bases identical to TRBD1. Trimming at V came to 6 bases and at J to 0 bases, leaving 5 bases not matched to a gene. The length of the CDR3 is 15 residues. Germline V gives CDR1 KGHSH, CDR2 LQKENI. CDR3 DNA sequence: TGTGCCAGCTCCCTCGGGACAGACTCCTACAATGAGCAGTTCTTC. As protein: CASSLGTDSYNEQFF.

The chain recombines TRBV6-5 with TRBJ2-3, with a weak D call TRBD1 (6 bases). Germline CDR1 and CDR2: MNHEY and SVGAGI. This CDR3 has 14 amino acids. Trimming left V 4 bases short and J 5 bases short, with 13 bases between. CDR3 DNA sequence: TGTGCCAGCAGTTTACGACAGGTGGGAGATACGCAGTATTTT. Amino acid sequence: CASSLRQVGDTQYF.

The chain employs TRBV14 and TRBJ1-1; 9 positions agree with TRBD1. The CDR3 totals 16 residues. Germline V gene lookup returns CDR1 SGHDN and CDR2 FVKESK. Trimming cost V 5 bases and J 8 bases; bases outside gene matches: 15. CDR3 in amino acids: CASSSWGQGGAGEAFF. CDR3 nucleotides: TGTGCCAGCAGCTCCTGGGGACAGGGAGGGGCTGGCGAAGCTTTCTTT. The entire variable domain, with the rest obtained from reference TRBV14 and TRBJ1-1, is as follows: EAGVTQFPSHSVIEKGQTVTLRCDPISGHDNLYWYRRVMGKEIKFLLHFVKESKQDESGMPNNRFLAERTGGTYSTLKVQPAELEDSGVYFCASSSWGQGGAGEAFFGQGTRLTVV.

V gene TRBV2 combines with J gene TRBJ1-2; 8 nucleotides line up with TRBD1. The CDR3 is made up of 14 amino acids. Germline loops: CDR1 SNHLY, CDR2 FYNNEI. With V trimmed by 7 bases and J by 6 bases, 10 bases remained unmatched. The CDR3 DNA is TGTGCCAGCAACAGAGACTCAGGGGGCCATGGCTACACCTTC. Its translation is CASNRDSGGHGYTF. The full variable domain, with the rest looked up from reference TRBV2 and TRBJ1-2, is EPEVTQTPSHQVTQMGQEVILRCVPISNHLYFYWYRQILGQKVEFLVSFYNNEISEKSEIFDDQFSVERPDGSNFTLKIRSTKLEDSAMYFCASNRDSGGHGYTFGSGTRLTVV.

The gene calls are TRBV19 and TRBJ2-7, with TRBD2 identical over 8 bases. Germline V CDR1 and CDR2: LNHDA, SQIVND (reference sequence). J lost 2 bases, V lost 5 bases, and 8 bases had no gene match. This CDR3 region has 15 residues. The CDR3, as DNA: TGTGCCAGTAGTCCCGCCCTCGGGAGGGCCTACGAGCAGTACTTC. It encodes CASSPALGRAYEQYF.

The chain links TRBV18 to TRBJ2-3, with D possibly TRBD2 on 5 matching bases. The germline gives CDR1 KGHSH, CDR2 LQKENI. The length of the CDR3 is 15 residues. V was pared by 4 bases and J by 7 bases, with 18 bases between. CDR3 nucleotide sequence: TGTGCCAGCTCACTCCGACTCGGGAATGAGAATACGCAGTATTTT. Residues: CASSLRLGNENTQYF. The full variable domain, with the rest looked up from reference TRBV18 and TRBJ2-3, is NAGVMQNPRHLVRRRGQEARLRCSPMKGHSHVYWYRQLPEEGLKFMVYLQKENIIDESGMPKERFSAEFPKEGPSILRIQQVVRGDSAAYFCASSLRLGNENTQYFGPGTRLTVL.

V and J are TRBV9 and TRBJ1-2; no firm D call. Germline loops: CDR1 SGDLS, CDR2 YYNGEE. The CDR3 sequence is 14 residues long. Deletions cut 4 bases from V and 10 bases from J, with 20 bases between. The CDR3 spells CASSLSPAAWDYTF. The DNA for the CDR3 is TGTGCCAGCAGCCTTAGTCCAGCGGCGTGGGACTACACCTTC.

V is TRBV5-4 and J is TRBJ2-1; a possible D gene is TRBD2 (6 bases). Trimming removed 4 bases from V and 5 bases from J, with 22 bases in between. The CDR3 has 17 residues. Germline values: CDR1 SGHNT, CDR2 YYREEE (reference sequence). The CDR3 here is CASSPPGRGIGHNEQFF. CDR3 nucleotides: TGTGCCAGCAGCCCCCCTGGTCGGGGGATAGGACACAATGAGCAGTTCTTC.